This TCR beta chain was retrieved from a study of Ad26.COV2.S vaccination and SARS-CoV-2 variants. Here immunoSEQ multiplex PCR was the method, and the copy in TCRdb shows in-frame clones only, minus some. This sample has over 400,000 clones, with about 90% found just once. Treatment noted: roughly 20 received Ad26.COV2.S at low or high dose, single or two shots; 5 received placebo; per-sample allocation not given. On day 63 after the first injection, vaccine and placebo recipients gave samples. This specimen was peripheral blood, taken in a trial of Ad26.COV2.S vaccine versus placebo. The clonotype originates from a person aged 18 to 65 who received the Ad26.COV2.S COVID-19 vaccine or a placebo.

CDR3 region: CASSLGPTGFPDTQYF. The CDR3 nucleotides are TGCGCCAGCAGCTTGGGCCCCACAGGATTTCCTGATACGCAGTATTTT. V gene TRBV5-1 combines with J gene TRBJ2-3; possibly TRBD1 for D (5 bases). Germline CDR1 reads SGHRS; CDR2 reads YFSETQ. This CDR3 comprises 16 residues. Trimming stripped 0 bases from V and 6 bases from J, with 17 bases between.